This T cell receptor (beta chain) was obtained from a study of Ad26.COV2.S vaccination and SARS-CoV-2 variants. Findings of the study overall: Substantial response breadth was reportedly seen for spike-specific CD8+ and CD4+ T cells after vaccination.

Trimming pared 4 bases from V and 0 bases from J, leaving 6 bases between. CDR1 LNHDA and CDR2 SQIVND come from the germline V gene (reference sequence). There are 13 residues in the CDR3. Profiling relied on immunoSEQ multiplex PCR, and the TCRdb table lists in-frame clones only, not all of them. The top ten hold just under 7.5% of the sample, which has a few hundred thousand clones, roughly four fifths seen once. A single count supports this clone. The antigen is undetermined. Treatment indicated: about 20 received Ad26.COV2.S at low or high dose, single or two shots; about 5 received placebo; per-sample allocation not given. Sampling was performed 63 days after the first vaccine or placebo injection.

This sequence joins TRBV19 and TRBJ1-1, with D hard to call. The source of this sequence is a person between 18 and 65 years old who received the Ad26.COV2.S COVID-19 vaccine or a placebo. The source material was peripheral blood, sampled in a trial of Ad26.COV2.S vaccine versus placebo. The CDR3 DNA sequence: TGTGCCAGTAGTAGAGGCCTGAACACTGAAGCTTTCTTT. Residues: CASSRGLNTEAFF.